The 8 T cell receptor beta chains below were found in one sample sequenced in a study of blood T cell repertoires in COVID-19. TCRdb's copy holds only in-frame clones and misses some; the assay was immunoSEQ multiplex PCR. The repertoire holds 85,000 to 90,000 clones, with around 88% as singletons. The source material was peripheral blood. The receptors come from a human donor in a cohort sampled during active COVID-19.

V is TRBV9 and J is TRBJ2-1; TRBD1 aligns across 8 bases. The CDR3 contains 14 residues. Germline CDR1 reads SGDLS; CDR2 reads YYNGEE. Trimming cost V 0 bases and J 8 bases; bases outside gene matches: 4. The CDR3 is CASSVDDRGHEQFF. In DNA form, the CDR3 reads TGTGCCAGCAGCGTAGATGACAGGGGTCATGAGCAGTTCTTC.

The chain joins TRBV7-2 to TRBJ2-1; 12 nucleotides agree with TRBD2. With V trimmed by 8 bases and J by 6 bases, 5 bases remained unmatched. This CDR3 is built from 14 residues. The V gene's germline CDR1 is SGHTA and CDR2 FQGNSA. The CDR3 here is CASGLAGGRNEQFF. As DNA, the CDR3 is TGTGCCAGCGGGCTAGCGGGGGGGCGCAATGAGCAGTTCTTC.

This rearrangement joins TRBV5-1 to TRBJ2-7; 7 nucleotides match TRBD2. The CDR3 sequence is 16 residues long. Trimming removed 0 bases from V and 0 bases from J; junction bases left unmatched: 6. Per germline, CDR1 SGHRS and CDR2 YFSETQ. The CDR3 loop is CASSLEGSGLSYEQYF. CDR3 DNA: TGCGCCAGCAGCTTGGAAGGTAGCGGGCTCTCCTACGAGCAGTACTTC. The entire variable domain, with the rest obtained from reference TRBV5-1 and TRBJ2-7, is as follows: KAGVTQTPRYLIKTRGQQVTLSCSPISGHRSVSWYQQTPGQGLQFLFEYFSETQRNKGNFPGRFSGRQFSNSRSEMNVSTLELGDSALYLCASSLEGSGLSYEQYFGPGTRLTVT.

The chain has TRBV2 and TRBJ1-1, with 8 bases aligning to TRBD1. The CDR3 covers 13 residues. CDR1 is SNHLY and CDR2 is FYNNEI in the germline V gene. The J segment lost 4 bases and the V segment lost 10 bases, leaving 8 bases of the junction unmatched. Here the CDR3 reads CAISGGPSTEAFF. The CDR3, as DNA: TGTGCCATCTCAGGGGGCCCTTCCACTGAAGCTTTCTTT. Supplemented by reference TRBV2 and TRBJ1-1, the full variable domain reads EPEVTQTPSHQVTQMGQEVILRCVPISNHLYFYWYRQILGQKVEFLVSFYNNEISEKSEIFDDQFSVERPDGSNFTLKIRSTKLEDSAMYFCAISGGPSTEAFFGQGTRLTVV.

Of note for this clone: The junction differs from germline at one of its ends, possibly a read error. The V call is TRBV5-1, the J call TRBJ2-2; D ambiguous. CDR3 length: 15 residues. Germline CDR1 and CDR2: SGHRS and YFSETQ. CDR3 coding DNA: TGCGTCAGCAGACTGGCGGTAAGAGGCACCGGGGAGCTGTTTTTT. It specifies CVSRLAVRGTGELFF.

This chain connects TRBV24-1 to TRBJ2-2; 7 positions match TRBD1. V shed 12 bases and J 4 bases; nucleotides not matched to a gene: 7. Germline lookup yields CDR1 KGHDR and CDR2 SFDVKD. The CDR3 has 13 residues. This CDR3 reads CAVAGDSTGELFF. CDR3 bases: TGTGCCGTCGCCGGGGACAGCACCGGGGAGCTGTTTTTT.

The chain has TRBV2 and TRBJ2-1, with 12 bases aligning to TRBD2. The CDR3 length is 16 residues. The V and J ends lost 6 bases and 2 bases, in that order; junction bases with no gene match: 5. CDR1 is SNHLY and CDR2 is FYNNEI in the germline V gene. CDR3 region: CASRTTSGGPYNEQFF. As DNA, the CDR3 is TGTGCCAGCAGAACGACTAGCGGGGGCCCCTACAATGAGCAGTTCTTC.

The chain carries TRBV28 and TRBJ1-2, with unresolved D. This CDR3 spans 14 amino acids. CDR1 and CDR2 (germline): MDHEN, SYDVKM. Trimming removed 4 bases at V and 7 bases at J, with 16 bases between. The DNA for the CDR3 is TGTGCCAGCAGTTCTATGGCGGCCGTGGGTGGCTACACCTTC. As protein: CASSSMAAVGGYTF.